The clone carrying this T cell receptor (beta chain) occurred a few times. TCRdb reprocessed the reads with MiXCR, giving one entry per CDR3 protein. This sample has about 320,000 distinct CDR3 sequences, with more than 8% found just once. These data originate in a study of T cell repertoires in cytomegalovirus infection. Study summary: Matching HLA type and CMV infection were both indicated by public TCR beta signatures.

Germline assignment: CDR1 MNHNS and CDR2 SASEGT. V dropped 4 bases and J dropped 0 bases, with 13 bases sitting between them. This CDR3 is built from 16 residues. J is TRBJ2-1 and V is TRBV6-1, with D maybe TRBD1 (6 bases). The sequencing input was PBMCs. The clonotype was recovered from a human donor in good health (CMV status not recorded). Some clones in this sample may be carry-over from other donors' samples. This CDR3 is CASSGFQGSSYNEQFF. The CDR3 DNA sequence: TGTGCCAGCAGTGGTTTCCAGGGGAGCTCCTACAATGAGCAGTTCTTC.